The T cell receptor (beta chain) described here comes from a study of blood T cell repertoires in COVID-19. Study at large: Acute and convalescent COVID-19 samples came from the United States, Italy and Spain. Nucleic acid was either cDNA or gDNA, and it came from T cells, B-cell-depleted T cells, or PBMCs.

How the authors handled the data: Nucleated cell number was recorded as an estimate derived from reference gene primer amplification. Libraries were prepared by immunoSEQ multiplex PCR; TCRdb keeps only in-frame clonotypes and omits some of them. That table supplies the V and J calls and clone size; D and trimming were determined from the DNA. This table has 190,000 or so clones, 88% appearing once. Looked up from germline, CDR1 is MNHEY and CDR2 is SVGAGI. This CDR3 has 14 residues. With 7 bases clipped from V and 2 bases from J, the junction kept 6 bases outside the gene matches. The receptor comes from a woman under 40 with acute or convalescent COVID-19. The source material was peripheral blood. The chain recombines TRBV6-5 with TRBJ2-3; 7 bases are shared with TRBD2. This CDR3 is CASIGTKLTDTQYF. The CDR3 DNA reads TGTGCCAGCATTGGGACTAAACTCACAGATACGCAGTATTTT.